The entry that follows covers one TCR beta chain sequence. This sample was taken from a study of control samples from healthy donors and cancer patients. Germline V CDR1 and CDR2: MGHRA, YSYEKL. The CDR3 runs 14 residues. The germline V and J ends were trimmed by 1 base and 2 bases, with 8 bases remaining between them. Sequencing was performed with immunoSEQ multiplex PCR; in TCRdb, only in-frame clones are kept and a portion is missing. Counted here are 130,000 or so clones, 88% occurring once; the ten biggest clones make up about 3.2%. Input material: blood. The J gene is TRBJ2-5, the V gene TRBV4-1, with D hard to call. This clonotype originated in a man aged 50 to 59 in good health. CDR3 protein: CASSQVLTQETQYF. The CDR3 DNA is TGCGCCAGCAGCCAAGTTCTTACTCAAGAGACCCAGTACTTC.